These 13 T cell receptor beta chains originate from one sample sequenced in a study of technical replicates of blood from a few donors (dated by TCRdb to about 2017). The protocol used for the library was the immunoSEQ multiplex PCR assay. TCRdb's version of the immuneACCESS table is confined to in-frame rearrangements and falls short of the full clone set. An unresolved V gene accounts for under half of the shortfall where checked; the remainder is of unknown origin. The sample data list about 79,000 clones, and roughly 92% of these were observed just once. 0.26% of the sample lies in the top ten. The sequenced sample was T cells isolated from PBMCs. The receptors were sampled from a human donor in good health.

A note on this clone: This may arise from a read error, as a much more abundant clone is one base away. The chain carries TRBV5-6 and TRBJ2-3; 13 nucleotides agree with TRBD2. CDR3 length: 15 residues. The germline CDR1 and CDR2 sequences are SGHDT and YYEEEE. The CDR3 here is CANSALAGGLGTQYF. Here the CDR3 DNA reads TGTGCCAACAGCGCACTAGCGGGGGGGCTAGGTACGCAGTATTTT.

The gene calls are TRBV5-1 and TRBJ2-3; 7 positions agree with TRBD1. V was clipped by 3 bases and J by 7 bases; unmatched bases: 11. The length of the CDR3 is 15 residues. Germline V gene sequence: CDR1 SGHRS, CDR2 YFSETQ. CDR3 in amino acids: CASSYTPGTVNTQYF. CDR3 DNA: TGCGCCAGCAGCTACACCCCTGGGACAGTAAATACGCAGTATTTT.

The chain couples TRBV4-1 to TRBJ2-7, with TRBD1 as a possible D gene (5 bases). The length of the CDR3 is 13 residues. V was cut by 2 bases and J by 6 bases, with 11 bases left in between. Germline CDR1 reads MGHRA; CDR2 reads YSYEKL. In nucleotides, the CDR3 is TGCGCCAGCAGCCAACTCAGGGTAGGCGAGCAGTACTTC. Translating gives CASSQLRVGEQYF.

The rearrangement links TRBV5-3 to TRBJ2-7; 11 nucleotides align to TRBD2. TRBV5-3 is an ORF; its function is uncertain. Losses at the gene ends were 2 bases for V and 1 base for J; bases not matched to a gene: 5. The CDR3 length is 16 residues. This chain's CDR3 is CARSFQGLAESYEQYF. For the CDR3, the DNA is TGTGCCAGAAGCTTCCAGGGACTAGCGGAGTCCTACGAGCAGTACTTC.

Comments on this clone: One end of the junction fails to match germline, which may point to a read error. J is TRBJ1-2 and V is TRBV25-1; a possible D gene is TRBD1 (5 bases). Germline CDR1 reads MGHDK; CDR2 reads SYGVNS. The CDR3 spans 12 residues. CDR3 amino acids: CASSGLSQGTLF. DNA of the CDR3: TGTGCCAGCAGTGGCCTAAGCCAGGGCACCCTCTTC.

This chain uses TRBV10-3 with TRBJ2-7; 11 nucleotides line up with TRBD2. The CDR3 is 16 amino acids. From germline, CDR1 is ENHRY and CDR2 SYGVKD. Losses at the gene ends were 3 bases for V and 2 bases for J; bases not matched to a gene: 6. The DNA of the CDR3 is TGTGCCATCAGTGACCCGGGACTAGCGGAAACCTACGAGCAGTACTTC. Translation: CAISDPGLAETYEQYF.

The rearrangement uses TRBV5-1 and TRBJ2-5, with 7 bases aligning to TRBD2. Per germline, CDR1 SGHRS and CDR2 YFSETQ. This CDR3 has 14 residues. V was clipped by 2 bases and J by 2 bases; unmatched bases: 3. In DNA form, the CDR3 reads TGCGCCAGCAGCTTCTCTAGCGGACAAGAGACCCAGTACTTC. It codes for CASSFSSGQETQYF. The full variable domain, its missing parts supplied by reference TRBV5-1 and TRBJ2-5, is KAGVTQTPRYLIKTRGQQVTLSCSPISGHRSVSWYQQTPGQGLQFLFEYFSETQRNKGNFPGRFSGRQFSNSRSEMNVSTLELGDSALYLCASSFSSGQETQYFGPGTRLLVL.

This chain links TRBV30 with TRBJ2-1, with 16 bases aligning to TRBD2. Looked up from germline, CDR1 is GTSNPN and CDR2 is SVGIG (reference sequence). V lost 7 bases to trimming and J lost 3 bases; unmatched junction nucleotides: 12. This CDR3 is 18 amino acids long. DNA of the CDR3: TGTGCCTCAAGTCTCGGGACTAGCGGGGGGGGCCTCTACAATGAGCAGTTCTTC. This sequence encodes CASSLGTSGGGLYNEQFF.

The chain has TRBV29-1 and TRBJ1-2; a possible D gene is TRBD1 (6 bases). Germline CDR1 SQVTM, CDR2 ANQGSEA. The CDR3 is made up of 13 amino acids. V dropped 5 bases and J dropped 2 bases, with 12 bases sitting between them. This chain's CDR3 is CSVTPGQNYGYTF. CDR3 bases: TGCAGCGTTACTCCGGGACAAAACTATGGCTACACCTTC. Variable domain in full (rest from reference TRBV29-1 and TRBJ1-2): SAVISQKPSRDICQRGTSLTIQCQVDSQVTMMFWYRQQPGQSLTLIATANQGSEATYESGFVIDKFPISRPNLTFSTLTVSNMSPEDSSIYLCSVTPGQNYGYTFGSGTRLTVV.

The chain employs TRBV5-6 and TRBJ2-7; no definite D call. CDR3 length equals 13 residues. The V end was cut by 1 base, the J end by 6 bases, with 11 bases between. Germline loops: CDR1 SGHDT, CDR2 YYEEEE. DNA for the CDR3: TGTGCCAGCAGCTTGCGAGTTCGCGGCGAGCAGTACTTC. Translation: CASSLRVRGEQYF.

The chain links TRBV5-1 to TRBJ2-3; D gene ambiguous. The CDR3 loop spans 12 amino acids. Germline V gives CDR1 SGHRS, CDR2 YFSETQ. V lost 5 bases, J lost 4 bases, and 8 bases lay in between. The CDR3 reads CASSPGSDTQYF. The CDR3 coding sequence is TGCGCCAGCAGTCCCGGTTCAGATACGCAGTATTTT.

This chain uses TRBV5-4 with TRBJ2-7; 9 bases match TRBD1. CDR3 size: 16 residues. J gave up 6 bases and V 2 bases, and 12 bases lay outside the gene matches. Germline V gene lookup returns CDR1 SGHNT and CDR2 YYREEE (reference sequence). The CDR3 DNA reads TGTGCCAGCAGCTTATACCCCGGGACAGGGTTAGGCGAGCAGTACTTC. It translates to CASSLYPGTGLGEQYF.

The rearrangement links TRBV5-4 to TRBJ2-7; perhaps TRBD2 as D (5 bases). With 4 bases removed from V and 2 bases from J, the gap between germline ends came to 10 bases. The CDR3 runs to 13 residues. Per germline, CDR1 SGHNT and CDR2 YYREEE (reference sequence). The CDR3 sequence is CASSTSGAYEQYF. The CDR3 region has the DNA TGTGCCAGCAGCACAAGCGGAGCCTACGAGCAGTACTTC. The full variable domain, in which reference TRBV5-4 and TRBJ2-7 provide the parts outside the CDR3, is ETGVTQSPTHLIKTRGQQVTLRCSSQSGHNTVSWYQQALGQGPQFIFQYYREEENGRGNFPPRFSGLQFPNYSSELNVNALELDDSALYLCASSTSGAYEQYFGPGTRLTVT.